Described below is a single T cell receptor (beta chain) sequence and its context. Its antigen is still unknown. It has no much larger one-base neighbor in the sample; base qualities were not kept. This record belongs to a study of T cell repertoires in cytomegalovirus infection (dated 2019 in TCRdb). Describing the broader study: The peptide stimulations were aimed at well-studied HLA-B-restricted epitopes as well as recently identified HLA-C-restricted CMV epitopes, whose presentation resists viral immunomodulation. Donor HLA type was relevant to the analysis, as public TCR beta signatures indicated carriage of CMV infection together with the matching HLA type.

What the research found in general, with its limitations: In the ex vivo response, HLA-C-restricted CMV-specific TCR beta clonotypes were dominant, and in two of eight donors the single most frequent clonotype came from this HLA-C-restricted group. Cumulative frequency of public TCR beta family members discriminated carriers of CMV infection plus the relevant HLA type in this cohort and an independent approximately 350-donor cohort.

The sample was run on an Illumina HiSeq 1500. The raw public reads went through TCRdb reprocessing: fastp at Q25, MiXCR clone calling, in-frame beta chains kept. For every CDR3 protein sequence, its rows merge into one entry that carries the most common genes and DNA. The sample table records around 430,000 distinct CDR3 sequences; roughly 43% of these occur just once. 35% to 50% of the sample is in the top ten clones. Interpreted using the paper, the treatment or condition label stands for: in vitro stimulation with specific CMV peptide epitopes to enrich CMV-specific T cells. The germline V gene specifies SGHVS as CDR1 and FQNEAQ as CDR2. There are 15 amino acids in the CDR3, from cysteine to phenylalanine inclusive. Only CDR3 DNA is held: 45 bases, read in frame from base 1. Relative to germline, V is 7 bases shorter and J is 6 bases shorter, with 19 bases between their ends.

This sequence was found in a human donor in good health (CMV status not recorded). Some clones in this sample may be carry-over from other donors' samples. The chain is assembled from TRBV7-8 and TRBJ1-5; there is no confident call for the D gene. This specimen consisted of cultured PBMCs, obtained from culture after CMV antigen stimulation. The CDR3 here reads CASTPRRMDIQPQHF. Read as DNA, the sequence is TGTGCCAGCACTCCCCGGAGGATGGATATTCAGCCCCAGCATTTT.